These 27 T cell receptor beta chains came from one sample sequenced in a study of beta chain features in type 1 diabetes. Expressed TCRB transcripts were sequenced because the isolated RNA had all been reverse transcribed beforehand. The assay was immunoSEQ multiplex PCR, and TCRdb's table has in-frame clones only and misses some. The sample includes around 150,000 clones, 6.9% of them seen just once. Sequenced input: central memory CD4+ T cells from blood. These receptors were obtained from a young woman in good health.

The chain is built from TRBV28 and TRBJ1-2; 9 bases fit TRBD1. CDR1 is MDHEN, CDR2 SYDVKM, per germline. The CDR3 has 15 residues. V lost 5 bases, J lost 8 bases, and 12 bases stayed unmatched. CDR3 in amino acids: CASSLSDRGTGGYTF. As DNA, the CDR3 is TGTGCCAGCAGTCTCTCCGACAGGGGGACGGGAGGCTACACCTTC.

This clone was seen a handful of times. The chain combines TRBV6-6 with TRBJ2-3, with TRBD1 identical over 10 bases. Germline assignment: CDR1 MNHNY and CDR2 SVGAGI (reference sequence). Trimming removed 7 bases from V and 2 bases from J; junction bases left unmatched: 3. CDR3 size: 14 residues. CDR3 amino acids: CASTRQGATDTQYF. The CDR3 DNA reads TGTGCCAGCACACGACAGGGGGCCACAGATACGCAGTATTTT.

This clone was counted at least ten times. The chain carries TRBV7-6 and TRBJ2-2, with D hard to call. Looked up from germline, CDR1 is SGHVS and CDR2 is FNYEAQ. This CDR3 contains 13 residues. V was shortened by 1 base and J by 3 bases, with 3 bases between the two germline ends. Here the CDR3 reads CASSLVDTGELFF. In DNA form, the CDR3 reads TGTGCCAGCAGCTTAGTAGACACCGGGGAGCTGTTTTTT.

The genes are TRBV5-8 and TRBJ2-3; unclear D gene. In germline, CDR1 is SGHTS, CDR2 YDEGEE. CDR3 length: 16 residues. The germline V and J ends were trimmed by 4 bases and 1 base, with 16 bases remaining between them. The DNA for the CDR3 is TGTGCCAGCAGCCCCACAACTACGTCTGGCACAGATACGCAGTATTTT. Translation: CASSPTTTSGTDTQYF.

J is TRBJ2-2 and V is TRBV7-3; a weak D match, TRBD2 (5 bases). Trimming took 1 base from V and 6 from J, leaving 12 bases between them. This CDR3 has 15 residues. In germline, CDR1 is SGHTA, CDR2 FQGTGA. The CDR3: CASSLNKAGAGELFF. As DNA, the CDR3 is TGTGCCAGCAGCTTAAACAAGGCCGGGGCCGGGGAGCTGTTTTTT.

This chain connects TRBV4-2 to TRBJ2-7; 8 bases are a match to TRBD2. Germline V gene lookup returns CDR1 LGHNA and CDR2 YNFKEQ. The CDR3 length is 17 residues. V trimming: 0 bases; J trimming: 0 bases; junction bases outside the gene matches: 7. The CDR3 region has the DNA TGTGCCAGCAGCCAAGATGAACGGGGGGGCAGCTCCTACGAGCAGTACTTC. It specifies CASSQDERGGSSYEQYF.

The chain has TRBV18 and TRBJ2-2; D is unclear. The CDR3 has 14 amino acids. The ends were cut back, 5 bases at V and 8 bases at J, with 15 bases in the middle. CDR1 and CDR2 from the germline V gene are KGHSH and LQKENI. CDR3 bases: TGTGCCAGCTCATCGGCTAGTGACGCTGGGGAGCTGTTTTTT. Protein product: CASSSASDAGELFF.

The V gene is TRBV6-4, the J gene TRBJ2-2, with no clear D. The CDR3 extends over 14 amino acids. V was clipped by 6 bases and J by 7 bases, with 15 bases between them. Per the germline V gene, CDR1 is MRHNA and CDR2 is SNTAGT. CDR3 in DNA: TGTGCCAGCAGCCCCAATCGGGTCCGCGGGGAGCTGTTTTTT. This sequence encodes CASSPNRVRGELFF.

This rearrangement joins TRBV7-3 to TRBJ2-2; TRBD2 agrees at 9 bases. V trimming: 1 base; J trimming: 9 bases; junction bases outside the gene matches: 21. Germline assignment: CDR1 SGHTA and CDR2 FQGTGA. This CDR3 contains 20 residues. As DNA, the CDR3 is TGTGCCAGCAGCTTAATCCACGGTAGCGGGAGACTTACTTTCCACCGGGAGCTGTTTTTT. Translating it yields CASSLIHGSGRLTFHRELFF.

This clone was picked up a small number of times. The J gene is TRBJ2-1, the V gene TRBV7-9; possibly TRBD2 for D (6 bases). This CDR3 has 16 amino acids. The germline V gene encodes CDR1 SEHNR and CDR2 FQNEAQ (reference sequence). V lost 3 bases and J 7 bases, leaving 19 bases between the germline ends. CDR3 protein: CASSLGGFSAKNEQFF. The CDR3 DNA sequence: TGTGCCAGCAGCTTGGGAGGTTTCAGCGCCAAGAATGAGCAGTTCTTC.

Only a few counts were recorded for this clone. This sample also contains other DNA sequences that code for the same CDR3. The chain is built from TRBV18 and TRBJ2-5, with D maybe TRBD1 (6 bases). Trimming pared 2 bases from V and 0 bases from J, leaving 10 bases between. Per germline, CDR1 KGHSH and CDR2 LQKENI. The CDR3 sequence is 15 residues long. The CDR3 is CASSPRTAYQETQYF. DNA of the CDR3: TGTGCCAGCTCACCAAGGACAGCGTACCAAGAGACCCAGTACTTC.

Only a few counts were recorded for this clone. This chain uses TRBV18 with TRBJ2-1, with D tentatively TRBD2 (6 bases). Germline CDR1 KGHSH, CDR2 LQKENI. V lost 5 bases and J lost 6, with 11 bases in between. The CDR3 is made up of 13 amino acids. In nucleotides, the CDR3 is TGTGCCAGCTCAGAGCTAGCGACCAATGAGCAGTTCTTC. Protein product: CASSELATNEQFF.

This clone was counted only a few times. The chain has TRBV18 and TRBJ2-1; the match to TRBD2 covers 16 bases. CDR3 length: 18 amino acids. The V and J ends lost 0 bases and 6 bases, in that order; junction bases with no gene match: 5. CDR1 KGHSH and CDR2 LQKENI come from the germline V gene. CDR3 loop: CASSPPGLAGGPVNEQFF. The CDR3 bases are TGTGCCAGCTCACCACCGGGACTAGCGGGAGGGCCGGTCAATGAGCAGTTCTTC.

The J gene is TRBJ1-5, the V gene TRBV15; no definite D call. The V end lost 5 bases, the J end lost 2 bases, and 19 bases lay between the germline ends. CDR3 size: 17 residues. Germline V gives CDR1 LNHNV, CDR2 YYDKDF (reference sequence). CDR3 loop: CATSSQFSGFGNQPQHF. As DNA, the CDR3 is TGTGCCACCAGCTCCCAGTTTAGCGGATTCGGCAATCAGCCCCAGCATTTT.

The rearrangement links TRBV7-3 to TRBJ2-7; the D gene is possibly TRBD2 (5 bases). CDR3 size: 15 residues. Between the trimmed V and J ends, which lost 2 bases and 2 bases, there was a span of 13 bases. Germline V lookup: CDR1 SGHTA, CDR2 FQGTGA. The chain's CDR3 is CASSLAPLRAYEQYF. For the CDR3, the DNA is TGTGCCAGCAGCTTAGCGCCTCTGCGGGCCTACGAGCAGTACTTC.

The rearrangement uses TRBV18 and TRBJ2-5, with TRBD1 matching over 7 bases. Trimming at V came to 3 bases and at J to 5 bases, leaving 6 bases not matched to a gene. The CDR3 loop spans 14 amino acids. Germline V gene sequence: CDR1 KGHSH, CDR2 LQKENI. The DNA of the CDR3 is TGTGCCAGCTCACCGACGACAGGGAAGGAGACCCAGTACTTC. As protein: CASSPTTGKETQYF.

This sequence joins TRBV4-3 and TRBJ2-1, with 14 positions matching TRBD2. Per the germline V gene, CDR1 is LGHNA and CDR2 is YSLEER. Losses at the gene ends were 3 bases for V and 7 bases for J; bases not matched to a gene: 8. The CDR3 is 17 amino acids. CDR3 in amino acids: CASSQDATSGRANEQFF. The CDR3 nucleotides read TGCGCCAGCAGCCAGGACGCGACTAGCGGGAGGGCTAATGAGCAGTTCTTC.

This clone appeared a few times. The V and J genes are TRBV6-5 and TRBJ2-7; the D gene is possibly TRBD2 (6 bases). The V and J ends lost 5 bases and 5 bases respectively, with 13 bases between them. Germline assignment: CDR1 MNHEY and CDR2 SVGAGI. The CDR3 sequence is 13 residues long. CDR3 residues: CASSPFGSHEQYF. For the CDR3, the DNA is TGTGCCAGCAGTCCATTCGGGAGCCACGAGCAGTACTTC.

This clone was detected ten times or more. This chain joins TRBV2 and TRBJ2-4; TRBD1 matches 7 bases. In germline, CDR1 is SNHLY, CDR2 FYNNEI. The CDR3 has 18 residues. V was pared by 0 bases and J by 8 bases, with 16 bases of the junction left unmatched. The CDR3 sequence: CASSEARRDRTPGDIQYF. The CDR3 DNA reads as TGTGCCAGCAGTGAAGCGCGCCGGGACAGAACCCCAGGGGACATTCAGTACTTC.

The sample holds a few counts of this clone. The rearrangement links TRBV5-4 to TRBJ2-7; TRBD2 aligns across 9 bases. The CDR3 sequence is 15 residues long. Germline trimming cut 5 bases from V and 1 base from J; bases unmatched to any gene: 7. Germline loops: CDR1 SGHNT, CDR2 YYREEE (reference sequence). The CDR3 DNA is TGTGCCAGCAGGTGGAAGAGCGGGAGGTCCTACGAGCAGTACTTC. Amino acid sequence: CASRWKSGRSYEQYF.

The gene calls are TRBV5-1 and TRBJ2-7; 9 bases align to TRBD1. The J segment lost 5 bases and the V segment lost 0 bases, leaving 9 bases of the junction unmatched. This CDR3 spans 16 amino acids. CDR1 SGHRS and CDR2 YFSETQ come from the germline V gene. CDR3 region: CASSLVPGQGRNEQYF. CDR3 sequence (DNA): TGCGCCAGCAGCTTGGTCCCGGGACAGGGTCGAAACGAGCAGTACTTC.

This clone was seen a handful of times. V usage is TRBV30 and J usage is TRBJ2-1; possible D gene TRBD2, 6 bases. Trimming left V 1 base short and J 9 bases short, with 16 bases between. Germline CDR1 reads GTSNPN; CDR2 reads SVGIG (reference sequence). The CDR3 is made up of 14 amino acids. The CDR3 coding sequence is TGTGCCTGGAGTGGTTCATTTTCTAGCGCTGAGCAGTTCTTC. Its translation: CAWSGSFSSAEQFF.

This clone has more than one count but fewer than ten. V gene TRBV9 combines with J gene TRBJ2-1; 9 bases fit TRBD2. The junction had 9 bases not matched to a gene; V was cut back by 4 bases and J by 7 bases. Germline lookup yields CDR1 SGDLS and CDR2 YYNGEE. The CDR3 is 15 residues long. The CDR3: CASSPRAGGTNEQFF. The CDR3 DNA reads TGTGCCAGCAGCCCACGGGCGGGAGGGACAAATGAGCAGTTCTTC.

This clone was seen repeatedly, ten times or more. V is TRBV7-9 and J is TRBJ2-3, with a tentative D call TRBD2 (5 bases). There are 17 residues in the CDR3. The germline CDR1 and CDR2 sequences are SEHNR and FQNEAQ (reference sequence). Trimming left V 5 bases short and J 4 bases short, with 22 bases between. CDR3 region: CASSPDPSPPLPDTQYF. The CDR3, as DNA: TGTGCCAGCAGCCCAGACCCTAGCCCACCACTCCCAGATACGCAGTATTTT. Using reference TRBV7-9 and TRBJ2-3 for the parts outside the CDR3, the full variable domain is DTGVSQNPRHKITKRGQNVTFRCDPISEHNRLYWYRQTLGQGPEFLTYFQNEAQLEKSRLLSDRFSAERPKGSFSTLEIQRTEQGDSAMYLCASSPDPSPPLPDTQYFGPGTRLTVL.

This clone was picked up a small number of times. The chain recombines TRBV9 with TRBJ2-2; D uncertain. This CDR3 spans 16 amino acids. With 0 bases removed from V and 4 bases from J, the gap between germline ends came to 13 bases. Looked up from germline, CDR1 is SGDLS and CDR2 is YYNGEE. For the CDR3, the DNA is TGTGCCAGCAGCGTAGGAAACAGTAAACTCACCGGGGAGCTGTTTTTT. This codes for CASSVGNSKLTGELFF. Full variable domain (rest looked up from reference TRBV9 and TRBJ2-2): DSGVTQTPKHLITATGQRVTLRCSPRSGDLSVYWYQQSLDQGLQFLIQYYNGEERAKGNILERFSAQQFPDLHSELNLSSLELGDSALYFCASSVGNSKLTGELFFGEGSRLTVL.

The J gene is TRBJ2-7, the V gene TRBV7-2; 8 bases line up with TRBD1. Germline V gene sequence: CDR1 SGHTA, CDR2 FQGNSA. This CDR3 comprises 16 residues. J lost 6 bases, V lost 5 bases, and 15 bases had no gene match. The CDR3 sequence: CASSPHPRQGLLEQYF. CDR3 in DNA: TGTGCCAGCAGCCCCCACCCCCGACAGGGGCTCCTCGAGCAGTACTTC.

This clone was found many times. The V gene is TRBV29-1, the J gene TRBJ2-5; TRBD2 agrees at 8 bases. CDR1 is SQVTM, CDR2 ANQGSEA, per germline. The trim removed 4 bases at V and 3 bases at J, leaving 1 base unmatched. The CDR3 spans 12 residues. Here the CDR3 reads CSVAGLEETQYF. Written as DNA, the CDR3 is TGCAGCGTTGCGGGACTAGAAGAGACCCAGTACTTC.